This T cell receptor beta chain is from a study of cytomegalovirus exposure and HLA in healthy donors. PCR involved 60 Vbeta and 13 Jbeta primers. Using immunoSEQ multiplex PCR, the repertoire was profiled, and TCRdb retains in-frame clones only, with some absent. The sample gives over 120,000 clones, 75% to 85% of which show up once; roughly 2.4% is in the top ten. Concerning this clone: Its cognate antigen is unknown.

Study results and caveats: A later analysis linked roughly 17,000 TCR beta sequences to HLA alleles at 0.05 false discovery rate.

The ends lost 7 bases at V and 8 bases at J; junction bases unmatched: 11. In germline, CDR1 is LNHDA, CDR2 SQIVND (reference sequence). The CDR3 totals 14 residues. Material: PBMCs. V usage is TRBV19 and J usage is TRBJ2-1, with 7 bases fitting TRBD2. The clonotype comes from a man aged 45-65 years in good health and CMV-seronegative. This CDR3 is CASNPGRISDEQFF. The CDR3 bases are TGTGCCAGTAACCCCGGGAGGATTTCAGATGAGCAGTTCTTC. Based on the CDR3 plus reference TRBV19 and TRBJ2-1, the full variable domain is DGGITQSPKYLFRKEGQNVTLSCEQNLNHDAMYWYRQDPGQGLRLIYYSQIVNDFQKGDIAEGYSVSREKKESFPLTVTSAQKNPTAFYLCASNPGRISDEQFFGPGTRLTVL.